Each of the 15 T cell receptor beta chains below was sequenced from the same sample in a study of cytomegalovirus exposure and HLA in healthy donors. PCR was performed using 60 Vbeta and 13 Jbeta primers. Assay used: immunoSEQ multiplex PCR; TCRdb lists only in-frame clones, some missing. The table includes nearly 95,000 clones, 75% to 80% detected once. Sequencing used PBMCs. The receptors here all came from a woman between 35 and 50 years old in good health and CMV-seronegative.

The chain is built from TRBV15 and TRBJ2-3; possibly TRBD2 for D (5 bases). V was trimmed by 1 base and J by 4 bases, leaving 15 bases between them. The CDR3 runs 16 residues. Germline CDR1 reads LNHNV; CDR2 reads YYDKDF (reference sequence). The CDR3 DNA follows: TGTGCCACCAGCAGAGGAGTGCCAGGAGGTCCAGATACGCAGTATTTT. Protein: CATSRGVPGGPDTQYF. The full variable domain, its missing parts supplied by reference TRBV15 and TRBJ2-3, is DAMVIQNPRYQVTQFGKPVTLSCSQTLNHNVMYWYQQKSSQAPKLLFHYYDKDFNNEADTPDNFQSRRPNTSFCFLDIRSPGLGDTAMYLCATSRGVPGGPDTQYFGPGTRLTVL.

The chain carries TRBV14 and TRBJ1-1, with a weak D call TRBD1 (6 bases). The length of the CDR3 is 14 residues. Germline CDR1 is SGHDN and CDR2 is FVKESK. V lost 4 bases and J 4 bases, leaving 13 bases between the germline ends. CDR3 sequence: CASSRVGGATEAFF. The CDR3 DNA reads as TGTGCCAGCAGCCGTGTAGGGGGGGCCACTGAAGCTTTCTTT.

Comments on this clone: At one end, the junction sequence differs from germline, possibly due to a read error. This sample includes further DNA sequences coding for the same CDR3. The rearrangement joins TRBV5-1 to TRBJ1-1, with 9 bases aligning to TRBD1. This CDR3 is 15 amino acids long. Per germline, CDR1 SGHRS and CDR2 YFSETQ. CDR3 sequence: CASRRRDRENTEAFF. The DNA for the CDR3 is TGCGCTAGCAGACGACGGGACAGGGAGAACACTGAAGCTTTCTTT.

This sequence joins TRBV7-2 and TRBJ2-1, with 13 bases lining up with TRBD2. V shed 6 bases, J shed 7 bases, and the junction held 6 bases outside the gene matches. Germline values: CDR1 SGHTA, CDR2 FQGNSA. This CDR3 has 15 amino acids. This CDR3 is CASSVLGLAGNEQFF. The DNA of the CDR3 is TGTGCCAGCAGTGTACTGGGACTAGCGGGAAATGAGCAGTTCTTC.

This clone is a singleton in its sample. CDR3 sequence reads: CASGHRDRGSLYYNEQFF. The CDR3 coding sequence is TGCGCCAGCGGGCACCGGGACAGGGGATCCCTTTACTACAATGAGCAGTTCTTC. V is TRBV10-1 and J is TRBJ2-1, with TRBD1 identical over 10 bases. The CDR3 length is 18 residues. After removal of 8 bases from V and 3 bases from J, the junction contained 16 bases not matched to a gene. Germline values: CDR1 WNHNN, CDR2 SYGVQD (reference sequence).

The chain combines TRBV7-2 with TRBJ1-1; tentative D call: TRBD1 (5 bases). The V end was cut by 5 bases, the J end by 0 bases, with 16 bases between. The germline V gene encodes CDR1 SGHTA and CDR2 FQGNSA. The CDR3 totals 16 residues. The CDR3 region has the DNA TGTGCCAGCAGCCCCGGGGCAGGGAGGATGAACACTGAAGCTTTCTTT. This sequence encodes CASSPGAGRMNTEAFF.

The chain is built from TRBV5-6 and TRBJ1-1; D possibly corresponds to TRBD1 (6 bases). This CDR3 contains 15 residues. CDR1 is SGHDT and CDR2 is YYEEEE in the germline V gene. V shed 3 bases and J shed 4 bases, with 16 bases lying between them. CDR3 bases: TGTGCCAGCAGCTCCAGGATGACAGGATCCACTGAAGCTTTCTTT. Protein product: CASSSRMTGSTEAFF.

A note on this clone: Germline and junction disagree at one end, which may indicate a read error. CDR3 sequence: CASSQDWSPDSNQPQNF. The DNA for the CDR3 is TGCGCCAGCAGCCAAGATTGGTCACCCGATAGCAATCAGCCCCAGAATTTT. J is TRBJ1-5 and V is TRBV4-3, with D hard to call. The CDR3 sequence is 17 residues long. From germline, CDR1 is LGHNA and CDR2 YSLEER.

The chain is built from TRBV19 and TRBJ2-1; no clear D. V was pared by 3 bases and J by 2 bases, with 8 bases between. Germline CDR1 reads LNHDA; CDR2 reads SQIVND (reference sequence). This CDR3 has 14 amino acids. The CDR3 is CASSIERPYNEQFF. The CDR3 DNA follows: TGTGCCAGTAGTATCGAGCGACCCTACAATGAGCAGTTCTTC.

V is TRBV30 and J is TRBJ1-2, with D possibly TRBD1 on 6 matching bases. CDR3 length equals 18 residues. Germline lookup yields CDR1 GTSNPN and CDR2 SVGIG (reference sequence). Between the trimmed V and J ends, which lost 0 bases and 6 bases, there was a span of 26 bases. Here the CDR3 reads CAWSVIPGRGGDGNGYTF. Here the CDR3 DNA reads TGTGCCTGGAGTGTAATTCCCGGGCGGGGGGGCGACGGGAATGGCTACACCTTC.

The rearrangement links TRBV4-1 to TRBJ1-1; D remains ambiguous. CDR1 is MGHRA, CDR2 YSYEKL, per germline. The CDR3 has 13 amino acids. V was pared by 0 bases and J by 11 bases, with 13 bases between. CDR3 coding DNA: TGCGCCAGCAGCCAAGATAGTCAGGCCCGCGCTTTCTTT. Translating it yields CASSQDSQARAFF.

The rearrangement joins TRBV19 to TRBJ2-3; the match to TRBD1 covers 7 bases. The CDR3 loop spans 14 amino acids. The germline V gene has CDR1 LNHDA and CDR2 SQIVND (reference sequence). V trimming: 7 bases; J trimming: 0 bases; junction bases outside the gene matches: 4. The CDR3 coding sequence is TGTGCCAGTACCCCGGACAGGAGCACAGATACGCAGTATTTT. Translated: CASTPDRSTDTQYF.

This chain connects TRBV5-1 to TRBJ2-3, with 9 bases matching TRBD2. Germline V gene lookup returns CDR1 SGHRS and CDR2 YFSETQ. The CDR3 covers 17 residues. The junction had 11 bases not matched to a gene; V was cut back by 3 bases and J by 3 bases. The CDR3 region is CASSSRRGGGVTDTQYF. Written as DNA, the CDR3 is TGCGCCAGCAGCTCTCGACGTGGCGGGGGGGTAACAGATACGCAGTATTTT.

CDR3 bases: TGTGCCAGCAGCCAACGGGGTACCATGGATACGCAGTATTTT. Its protein product is CASSQRGTMDTQYF. J is TRBJ2-3 and V is TRBV7-3; possibly TRBD2 for D (5 bases). The CDR3 has 14 residues. V dropped 5 bases and J dropped 6 bases, with 15 bases sitting between them. Germline values: CDR1 SGHTA, CDR2 FQGTGA.

This clone was detected only a few times. The same CDR3 also results from other DNA sequences found in this sample. The rearrangement uses TRBV9 and TRBJ1-1; D is undetermined. V was shortened by 2 bases and J by 2 bases, with 7 bases between the two germline ends. Germline CDR1 is SGDLS and CDR2 is YYNGEE. The CDR3 is 13 amino acids. Here the CDR3 reads CASSVAVNTEAFF. CDR3 in DNA: TGTGCCAGCAGCGTGGCGGTAAACACTGAAGCTTTCTTT.